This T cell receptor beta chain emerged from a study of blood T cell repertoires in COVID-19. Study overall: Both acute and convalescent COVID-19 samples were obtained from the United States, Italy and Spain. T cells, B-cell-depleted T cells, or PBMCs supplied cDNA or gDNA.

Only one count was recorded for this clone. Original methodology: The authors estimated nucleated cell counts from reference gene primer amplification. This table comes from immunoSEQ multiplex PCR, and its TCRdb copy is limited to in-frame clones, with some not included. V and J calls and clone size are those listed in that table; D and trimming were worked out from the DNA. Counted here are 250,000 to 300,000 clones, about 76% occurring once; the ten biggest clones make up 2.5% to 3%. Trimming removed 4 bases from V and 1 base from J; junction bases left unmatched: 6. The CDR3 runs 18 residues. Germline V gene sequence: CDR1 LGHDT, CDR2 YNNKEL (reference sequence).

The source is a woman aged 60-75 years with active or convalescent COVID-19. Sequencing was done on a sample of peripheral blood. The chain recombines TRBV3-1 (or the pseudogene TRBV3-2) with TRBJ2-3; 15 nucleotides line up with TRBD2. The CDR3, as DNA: TGTGCCAGCAGCCTCGGACTAGCGGGGGGGCTGGGCACAGATACGCAGTATTTT. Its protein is CASSLGLAGGLGTDTQYF.